This TCR beta chain was documented in a study of blood T cells in healthy people across ages (dated by TCRdb to about 2015). For the study in its entirety: In model experiments, template switching captured roughly one uniquely barcoded TCR beta cDNA molecule for every two T cells. The study measured age-related changes in TCR beta repertoire diversity using deep sequencing normalized with unique cDNA molecular identifiers. Donors were grouped into four age groups: young (average approximately 15 years), middle-aged (over 35), aged (around 60) and long-lived (over 80). Using the same blood draw, the study looked at two additional independent replicas of 1 million unique cDNA reads for two donors, one aged 18 to 30 and the other aged 80 or older.

General study outcomes and caveats: Estimates of total diversity based on one million sequenced T cells were considered lower bounds and underestimates. Bulk unsorted PBMC profiling prevented conclusive comparison of naive and antigen-experienced compartments. Because the CMV infection status of the donors was unknown, age-related changes in expanded clonotypes may potentially have been confounded. Compared with the aged group, the long-lived group had more naive CD4+ T cells, fewer expanded clones and increased TCR diversity, suggesting age selection. A strong correlation was found between observed TCR beta diversity and the percentage of naive T cells measured by flow cytometry. As age increased, observed TCR beta diversity per million T cells dropped in a roughly linear way, and a significant reduction was already evident by age 40.

V and J lose 5 bases and 0 bases, and a span of 11 bases separates them. The germline V gene encodes CDR1 SQVTM and CDR2 ANQGSEA. The CDR3, from cysteine to phenylalanine, totals 14 residues. Only the CDR3 region is kept as DNA, spanning 42 bases read in frame from base 1. Libraries were prepared through 5' RACE. Sequenced on an Illumina HiSeq 2500. A second PCR of roughly 7 to 11 cycles was run with a J-beta primer mix and a sample-barcoded 5' primer. A unique molecular identifier was introduced onto each TCR beta cDNA molecule by a template-switch 5' adaptor carrying 12 random nucleotides. At least 2.5 million CDR3-containing paired-end reads were obtained from each sample. All of the RNA was converted into first-strand cDNA using the Mint cDNA synthesis kit, with a TRBC-specific oligonucleotide serving as the primer. Following uracil-DNA glycosylase treatment, all cDNA underwent a first 18-cycle PCR with the universal primers M1SS and BC2_uni_R. The paper's processing steps were these. For normalization, 1 million high-quality reads were randomly selected from each sample, with every read carrying a distinct molecular identifier. Reads sharing molecular identifiers were discarded rather than binned into consensus sequences. MiTCR, run with a Q25 quality threshold and the strictest error-elimination algorithm, handled CDR3 identification, clonotype clustering and error correction. A nonparametric unseen species model with Euler transformation was used to estimate a lower bound on total TCR beta diversity. TCRdb trimmed the raw reads at Q25, called clones with MiXCR and kept productive beta chains. CDR3 protein duplicates are merged, each entry listing the most common genes and DNA. Clone size and V and J calls follow TCRdb, not the original study. The sample contains approximately 780,000 distinct CDR3 sequences, roughly 26% of them found a single time. The leading ten clones occupy around 2.9% of the sample.

For this clonotype: Its antigen is unknown. Nothing much larger sits one base from this clone, and base qualities are not available.

The roughly 39 donors, aged about 6 to 95 years, were systemically healthy Caucasian individuals from Russia. Approximately 10 milliliters of peripheral blood were collected from each donor into EDTA-treated Vacutainer tubes. Ficoll-Paque density-gradient centrifugation was used to isolate PBMCs, with at least 7 million obtained per sample. Trizol reagent was used to extract total RNA from the PBMCs, yielding at least 5.5 micrograms per sample. For every donor, flow cytometry on a PBMC aliquot measured the percentage of naive CD45RAhigh/CD27high T cells. The same sample was also used in a study of T cells of mothers and their children. That second publication adds: Nine systemically healthy Caucasian individuals, comprising three mothers and their six children, were included as donors. cDNA synthesis consumed the entire amount of extracted RNA, loaded at around 1.4 ug RNA in each 15 ul reaction. In the second PCR, sample barcodes and 2-4 random nucleotides were introduced via the M1S primer. Each mother yielded over 8 million TCR beta CDR3 reads and each child 2.5 million to 3 million reads. Thymic selection similarly shapes TCR recombination output in related and unrelated pairs, with minor effect from inherited differences. Normalized repertoire overlap was always found to be slightly, but never significantly, higher in related mother-child pairs than in unrelated mother-child pairs. No persistent microchimeric T cell clones were found, with a detection sensitivity of 80 to 100 clones per million clonotypes. The study used deep NGS to compare TCR beta repertoires of mothers and children, seeking features distinguishing related mother-child pairs from unrelated individuals. On average, the children were approximately 11 +/- 4 years old, while the mothers were about 40 +/- 4 years old. Libraries were sequenced on Illumina HiSeq 2000 with 100+100 nt paired-end reads after adapter ligation with NEBNext reagents. Mother and child libraries were prepared a month apart and sequenced in separate runs to prevent cross-contamination. Between roughly 500,000 and 2,300,000 distinct TCR beta clonotypes were identified per donor. Naive TCR beta clonotypes were estimated from low-frequency clonotypes matched to each donor's FACS-determined naive share, without sorting.

The sample consisted of blood. This receptor was taken from a boy under 18 in good health. This sequence uses TRBV29-1 and TRBJ2-4, with TRBD2 tentatively as D gene (6 bases match). The CDR3 region reads CSVWAGLAKNIQYF. The DNA sequence is TGCAGCGTTTGGGCGGGGCTAGCCAAAAACATTCAGTACTTC.